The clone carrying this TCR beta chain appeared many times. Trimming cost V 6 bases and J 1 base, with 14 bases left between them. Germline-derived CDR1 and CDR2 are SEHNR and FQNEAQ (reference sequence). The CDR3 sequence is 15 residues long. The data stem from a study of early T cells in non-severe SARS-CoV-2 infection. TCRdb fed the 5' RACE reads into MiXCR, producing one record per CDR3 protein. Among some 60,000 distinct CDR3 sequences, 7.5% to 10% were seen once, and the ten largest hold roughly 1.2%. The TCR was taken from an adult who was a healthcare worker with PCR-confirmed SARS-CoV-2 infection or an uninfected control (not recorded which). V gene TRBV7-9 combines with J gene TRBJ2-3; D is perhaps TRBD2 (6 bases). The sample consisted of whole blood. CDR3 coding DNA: TGTGCCAGCAGTCCGGGGACTCTCCGCACAGATACGCAGTATTTT. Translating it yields CASSPGTLRTDTQYF.